These T cell receptor beta chains were read from a single sample in a study of regulatory T cells in long-lasting Graves disease. A single record per CDR3 protein comes from TCRdb applying MiXCR to the multiplex PCR reads. The sample records 350,000 to 500,000 distinct CDR3 sequences, roughly 17% being singletons. These sequences were also reported in another study, on T cells in Graves' hyperthyroidism and ophthalmopathy.

Here the sequenced sample was peripheral blood mononuclear cells (PBMCs), taken at new diagnosis, from a patient treated with antithyroid drugs. These receptors came from a woman aged 18-35 years with Graves disease. CDR3s include the opening cysteine and the closing phenylalanine or tryptophan. D genes are given only for firm matches. Where a row states a size, it is once, few, many or the class of an expanded clone; other rows omit it.

v_gene	j_gene	len	d_gene	abundance	CDR3aa	CDR3nt
TRBV20-1	TRBJ2-7	13	.	.	CSAATGRDYEQYF	TGCAGTGCGGCGACAGGGCGGGACTACGAGCAGTACTTC
TRBV6-5	TRBJ2-2	17	TRBD2	.	CASSYSGLAADTGELFF	TGTGCCAGCAGTTACTCCGGACTAGCGGCGGACACCGGGGAGCTGTTTTTT
TRBV20-1	TRBJ1-6	16	TRBD1	few	CSAREQGTGSGSPLHF	TGCAGTGCTAGAGAGCAGGGGACAGGGTCTGGATCACCCCTCCACTTT
TRBV7-9	TRBJ1-5	15	.	many	CASSPSRESNQPQHF	TGTGCCAGCAGCCCTTCCAGGGAAAGCAATCAGCCCCAGCATTTT
TRBV25-1	TRBJ1-2	13	.	.	CASSESWAGGYTF	TGTGCCAGCAGTGAATCGTGGGCGGGGGGCTACACCTTC
TRBV20-1	TRBJ2-1	13	.	.	CSARDARYNEQFF	TGCAGTGCTAGGGATGCGAGGTACAATGAGCAGTTCTTC
TRBV9	TRBJ2-1	17	TRBD1	many	CASSVATLGQMTDEQFF	TGTGCCAGCAGCGTAGCTACATTGGGACAGATGACGGATGAGCAGTTCTTC
TRBV5-1	TRBJ1-2	13	.	few	CASSLQGLEGYTF	TGCGCCAGCAGCTTGCAGGGGTTGGAGGGCTACACCTTC
TRBV12-3/TRBV12-4	TRBJ2-7	15	TRBD2	.	CASSSSMRELYEQYF	TGTGCCAGCAGTAGCTCGATGCGGGAGTTGTACGAGCAGTACTTC
TRBV18	TRBJ2-1	13	.	few	CASSPPVRDEQFF	TGTGCCAGCTCACCACCGGTGCGGGATGAGCAGTTCTTC
TRBV5-6	TRBJ2-1	17	TRBD2	few	CASSLVLLAGEYNEQFF	TGTGCCAGCAGCTTGGTGCTACTAGCGGGAGAGTACAATGAGCAGTTCTTC
TRBV3-1	TRBJ1-2	11	.	many	CASSQRAGYTF	TGTGCCAGCAGCCAGCGGGCTGGCTACACCTTC
TRBV11-2	TRBJ1-3	17	.	.	CASSLSPRGRTGNTIYF	TGTGCCAGCAGCTTATCCCCCCGGGGGCGGACTGGAAACACCATATATTTT
TRBV10-1	TRBJ2-5	14	.	many	CASSESFVSETQYF	TGCGCCAGCAGTGAGTCGTTCGTGTCCGAGACCCAGTACTTC
TRBV27	TRBJ2-1	17	TRBD1	.	CASSAIPGTGGFFEQFF	TGTGCCAGCAGTGCGATTCCCGGGACAGGGGGGTTTTTTGAGCAGTTCTTC
TRBV27	TRBJ2-7	13	.	many	CASSQRVGNEQYF	TGTGCCAGCAGCCAGCGCGTGGGGAACGAGCAGTACTTC
TRBV28	TRBJ1-2	12	.	many	CASSLPGRGYTF	TGTGCCAGCAGCTTGCCGGGACGGGGCTACACCTTC
TRBV12-3/TRBV12-4	TRBJ2-7	11	.	many	CASSSGTEQYF	TGTGCCAGCAGTTCCGGGACTGAGCAGTACTTC
TRBV7-3	TRBJ2-1	16	.	many	CASSLGGTLNYNEQFF	TGTGCCAGCAGCTTAGGTGGGACACTAAATTACAATGAGCAGTTCTTC
TRBV3-2	TRBJ1-1	14	.	few	CASSQDSRGTEAFF	TGTGCCAGCAGCCAAGATTCCCGAGGGACTGAAGCTTTCTTT
TRBV11-3	TRBJ2-3	13	.	many	CASKGGGTDTQYF	TGTGCCAGCAAAGGAGGCGGCACAGATACGCAGTATTTT